Sequencing of this T cell receptor (beta chain) was carried out in a study of blood T cell repertoires in COVID-19. This clone was detected only a few times. In the authors' workflow: The authors estimated nucleated cell counts from reference gene primer amplification. Repertoires were generated with immunoSEQ multiplex PCR, while TCRdb's copy carries only in-frame clones and drops some. V and J calls and clone size are as listed in that table; D and trimming were resolved from the DNA. Of fewer than 250,000 clones in the sample, approximately 80% were seen once. The clonotype comes from a man aged 25-45 years with active or convalescent COVID-19. Sequencing input: peripheral blood.

This CDR3 is CASSREGRGNEQFF. DNA of the CDR3: TGTGCCAGCAGCCGAGAGGGGAGGGGGAATGAGCAGTTCTTC. V and J are TRBV5-4 and TRBJ2-1, with D possibly being TRBD2 (7 bases). The ends were cut back, 4 bases at V and 7 bases at J, with 15 bases in the middle. The germline V gene has CDR1 SGHNT and CDR2 YYREEE (reference sequence). CDR3 length: 14 residues. Variable domain in full (rest from reference TRBV5-4 and TRBJ2-1): ETGVTQSPTHLIKTRGQQVTLRCSSQSGHNTVSWYQQALGQGPQFIFQYYREEENGRGNFPPRFSGLQFPNYSSELNVNALELDDSALYLCASSREGRGNEQFFGPGTRLTVL.